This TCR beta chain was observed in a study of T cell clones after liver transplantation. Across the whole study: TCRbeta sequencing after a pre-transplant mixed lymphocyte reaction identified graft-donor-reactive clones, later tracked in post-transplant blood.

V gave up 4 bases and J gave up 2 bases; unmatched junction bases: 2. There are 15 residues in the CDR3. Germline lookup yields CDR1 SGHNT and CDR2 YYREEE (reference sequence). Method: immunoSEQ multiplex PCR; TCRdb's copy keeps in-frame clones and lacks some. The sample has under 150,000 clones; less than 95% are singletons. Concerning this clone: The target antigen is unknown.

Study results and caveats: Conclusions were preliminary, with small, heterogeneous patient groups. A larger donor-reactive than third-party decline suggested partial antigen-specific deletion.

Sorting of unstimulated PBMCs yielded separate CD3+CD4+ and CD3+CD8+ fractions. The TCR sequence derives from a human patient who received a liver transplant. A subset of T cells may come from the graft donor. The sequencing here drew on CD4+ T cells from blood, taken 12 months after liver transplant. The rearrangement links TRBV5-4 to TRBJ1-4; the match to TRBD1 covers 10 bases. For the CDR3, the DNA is TGTGCCAGCAGCAGGGGACAGGGGACTAATGAAAAACTGTTTTTT. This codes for CASSRGQGTNEKLFF.